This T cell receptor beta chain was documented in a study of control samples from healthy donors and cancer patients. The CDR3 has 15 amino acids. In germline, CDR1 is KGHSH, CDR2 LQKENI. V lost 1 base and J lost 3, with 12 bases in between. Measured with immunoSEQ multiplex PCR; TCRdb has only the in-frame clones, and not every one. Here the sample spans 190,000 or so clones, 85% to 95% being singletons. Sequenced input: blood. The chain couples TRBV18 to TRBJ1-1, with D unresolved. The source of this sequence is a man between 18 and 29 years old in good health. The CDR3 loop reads CASSPQNRLDTEAFF. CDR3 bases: TGTGCCAGCTCACCACAAAACCGTCTGGACACTGAAGCTTTCTTT. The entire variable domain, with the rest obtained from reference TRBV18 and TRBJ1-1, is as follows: NAGVMQNPRHLVRRRGQEARLRCSPMKGHSHVYWYRQLPEEGLKFMVYLQKENIIDESGMPKERFSAEFPKEGPSILRIQQVVRGDSAAYFCASSPQNRLDTEAFFGQGTRLTVV.